What follows are 5 T cell receptor beta chains derived from one specimen sequenced in a study of blood T cell repertoires in COVID-19. Profiled with immunoSEQ multiplex PCR; TCRdb holds only in-frame clones, not every one. The table has around 450,000 clones, around 87% seen once; the top ten hold roughly 0.7%. The sequenced sample consisted of PBMCs or T cells enriched from blood (not recorded which). Source of these receptors: a young woman who had recovered from COVID-19.

The rearrangement uses TRBV18 and TRBJ1-5, with a possible D match to TRBD1 (6 bases). Per the germline V gene, CDR1 is KGHSH and CDR2 is LQKENI. This CDR3 region has 15 residues. Trimming left V 4 bases short and J 1 base short, with 11 bases between. Written as DNA, the CDR3 is TGTGCCAGCTCACAACAGGGAGGGAGCAATCAGCCCCAGCATTTT. This sequence encodes CASSQQGGSNQPQHF.

CDR3 nucleotides: TGTGCCATCAATCCTCCGACAGGGCAGCCCCAGCATTTT. Translation: CAINPPTGQPQHF. The chain combines TRBV10-3 with TRBJ1-5, with TRBD1 identical over 7 bases. There are 13 residues in the CDR3. The ends lost 7 bases at V and 7 bases at J; junction bases unmatched: 7. Germline CDR1 and CDR2: ENHRY and SYGVKD.

The CDR3 loop is CASSLGAGSISFF. The CDR3 DNA sequence: TGTGCCAGCAGTTTAGGGGCAGGGTCTATATCTTTCTTT. The J gene is TRBJ1-1, the V gene TRBV27; perhaps TRBD1 as D (5 bases). There are 13 residues in the CDR3. The germline V and J ends were trimmed by 2 bases and 12 bases, with 16 bases remaining between them. Germline values: CDR1 MNHEY, CDR2 SMNVEV (reference sequence).

The DNA of the CDR3 is TGTGCCAGCTCGGCCTCGAGGGACACTGAAGCTTTCTTT. As protein: CASSASRDTEAFF. The chain carries TRBV6-5 and TRBJ1-1, with D uncertain. CDR3 length equals 13 residues. The V end lost 8 bases, the J end lost 3 bases, and 13 bases lay between the germline ends. Germline assignment: CDR1 MNHEY and CDR2 SVGAGI.

This chain joins TRBV5-1 and TRBJ1-2; D call uncertain. Germline V gene sequence: CDR1 SGHRS, CDR2 YFSETQ. The CDR3 is 13 residues long. V was trimmed by 2 bases and J by 2 bases, leaving 7 bases between them. This CDR3 reads CASSFSENYGYTF. The CDR3 coding sequence is TGCGCCAGCAGCTTCAGCGAGAACTATGGCTACACCTTC.